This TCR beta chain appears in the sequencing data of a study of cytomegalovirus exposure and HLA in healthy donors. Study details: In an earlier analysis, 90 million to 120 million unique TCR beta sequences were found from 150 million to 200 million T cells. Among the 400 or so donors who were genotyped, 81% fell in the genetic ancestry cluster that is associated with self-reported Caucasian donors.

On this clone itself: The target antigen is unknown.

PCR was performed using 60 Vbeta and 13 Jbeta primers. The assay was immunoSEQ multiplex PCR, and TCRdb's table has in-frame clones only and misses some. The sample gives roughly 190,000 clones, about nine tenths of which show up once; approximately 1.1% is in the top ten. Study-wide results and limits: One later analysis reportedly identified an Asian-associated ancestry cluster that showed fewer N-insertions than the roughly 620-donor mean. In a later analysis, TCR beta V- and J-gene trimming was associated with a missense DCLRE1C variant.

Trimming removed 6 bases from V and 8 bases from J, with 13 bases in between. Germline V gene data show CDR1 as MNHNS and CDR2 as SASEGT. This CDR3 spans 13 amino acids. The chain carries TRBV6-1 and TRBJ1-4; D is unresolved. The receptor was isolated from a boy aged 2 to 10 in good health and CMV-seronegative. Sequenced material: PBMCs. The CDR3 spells CASRLPAGEKLFF. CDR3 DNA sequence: TGTGCCAGCAGACTCCCCGCGGGAGAAAAACTGTTTTTT.